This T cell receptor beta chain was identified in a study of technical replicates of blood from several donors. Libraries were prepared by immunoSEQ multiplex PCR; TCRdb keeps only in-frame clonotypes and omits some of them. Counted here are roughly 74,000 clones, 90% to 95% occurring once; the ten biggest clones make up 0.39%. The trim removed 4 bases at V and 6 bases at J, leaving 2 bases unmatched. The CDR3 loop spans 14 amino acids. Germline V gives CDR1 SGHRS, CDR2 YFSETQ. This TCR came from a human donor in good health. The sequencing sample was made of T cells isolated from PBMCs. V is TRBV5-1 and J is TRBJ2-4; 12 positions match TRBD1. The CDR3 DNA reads TGCGCCAGCAGCCGGGACAGGGGGCTAAACATTCAGTACTTC. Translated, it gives CASSRDRGLNIQYF.